These 27 T cell receptor beta chains originate from one sample sequenced in a study of Ad26.COV2.S vaccination and SARS-CoV-2 variants. Clones were sequenced by immunoSEQ multiplex PCR, and TCRdb holds only the in-frame ones, with some missing. Here the sample spans about 680,000 clones, 70% to 90% being singletons. The treatment was: about 20 received Ad26.COV2.S at low or high dose, single or two shots; about 5 received placebo; per-sample allocation not given. Day 63 after the first injection of vaccine or placebo was the sampling time. The material sequenced was peripheral blood, taken in a trial of Ad26.COV2.S vaccine versus placebo. The receptor source for this set is a person aged 18-60 years who received the Ad26.COV2.S COVID-19 vaccine or a placebo.

The V call is TRBV6-5, the J call TRBJ2-7; 10 positions agree with TRBD1. Germline values: CDR1 MNHEY, CDR2 SVGAGI. This CDR3 comprises 15 residues. V shed 6 bases, J shed 8 bases, and the junction held 13 bases outside the gene matches. The CDR3 loop reads CASSPGSGTGAKQYF. DNA of the CDR3: TGTGCCAGCAGCCCCGGTAGCGGGACAGGGGCCAAGCAGTACTTC.

Worth noting for this clone: This may be a read error, as it is one base from a much larger clone. The rearrangement joins TRBV6-5 to TRBJ1-1; D not certain. The CDR3 is 13 amino acids. With 2 bases removed from V and 1 base from J, the gap between germline ends came to 5 bases. From germline, CDR1 is MNHEY and CDR2 SVGAGI. CDR3 sequence (DNA): TGTGCCAGCAGTTACGTACAGAACACTGAAGCTTTCTTT. Its translation is CASSYVQNTEAFF.

The chain carries TRBV19 and TRBJ2-2, with D possibly TRBD2 on 5 matching bases. Per germline, CDR1 LNHDA and CDR2 SQIVND (reference sequence). Trimming cost V 6 bases and J 7 bases, with 21 bases left between them. The CDR3 is 16 amino acids. For the CDR3, the DNA is TGTGCCAGTAGCCAGGCTACGGGCACCGGAGGCGGGGAGCTGTTTTTT. This gives the protein CASSQATGTGGGELFF.

The gene calls are TRBV4-2 and TRBJ1-1; D gene uncertain. V was pared by 1 base and J by 1 base, with 7 bases between. This CDR3 spans 14 amino acids. CDR1 is LGHNA, CDR2 YNFKEQ, per germline. The CDR3 spells CASSQAPGNTEAFF. CDR3 DNA sequence: TGTGCCAGCAGCCAAGCCCCAGGGAACACTGAAGCTTTCTTT.

This clone was counted once. The J gene is TRBJ1-3, the V gene TRBV7-2, with TRBD1 matching 7 bases. CDR3 length equals 17 residues. V was clipped by 6 bases and J by 0 bases; unmatched bases: 11. Germline lookup yields CDR1 SGHTA and CDR2 FQGNSA. The CDR3 spells CASRNSGQHYSGNTIYF. In DNA, the CDR3 is TGTGCCAGCAGGAACTCGGGACAGCATTACTCTGGAAACACCATATATTTT.

This clone is a singleton in its sample. The chain uses TRBV10-3 and TRBJ2-4; 8 bases map to TRBD2. CDR1 is ENHRY and CDR2 is SYGVKD in the germline V gene. V shed 0 bases, J shed 6 bases, and the junction held 4 bases outside the gene matches. The CDR3 is 15 residues long. The DNA for the CDR3 is TGTGCCATCAGTGAGTCGTCGGCGGGGGGAAACATTCAGTACTTC. This sequence encodes CAISESSAGGNIQYF.

The CDR3 sequence: CATSDMDTPANTGELFF. DNA of the CDR3: TGTGCCACCAGTGACATGGACACGCCAGCGAACACCGGGGAGCTGTTTTTT. The genes are TRBV24-1 and TRBJ2-2; a weak D match, TRBD1 (5 bases). CDR1 is KGHDR, CDR2 SFDVKD, per germline. Trimming removed 4 bases from V and 0 bases from J, with 14 bases in between. This CDR3 is built from 17 residues.

Written as DNA, the CDR3 is TGCAGCGTTGAGGGTGACAGGGCCTACACCTTC. Its protein is CSVEGDRAYTF. The chain is built from TRBV29-1 and TRBJ1-2, with 7 nucleotides matching TRBD1. Losses at the gene ends were 3 bases for V and 10 bases for J; bases not matched to a gene: 5. In germline, CDR1 is SQVTM, CDR2 ANQGSEA. The CDR3 is made up of 11 amino acids.

V and J are TRBV4-3 and TRBJ2-5, with TRBD1 matching 7 bases. The V segment lost 0 bases and the J segment 7 bases; nucleotides outside the gene matches: 5. CDR1 is LGHNA, CDR2 YSLEER, per germline. The CDR3 is 14 amino acids. Here the CDR3 reads CASSQETGSGTQYF. CDR3 DNA sequence: TGCGCCAGCAGCCAAGAGACAGGGAGCGGGACCCAGTACTTC.

This clone was observed once. The chain carries TRBV27 and TRBJ2-7; 9 nucleotides align to TRBD1. CDR3 length: 14 amino acids. Germline-derived CDR1 and CDR2 are MNHEY and SMNVEV (reference sequence). J gave up 3 bases and V 4 bases, and 4 bases lay outside the gene matches. The CDR3 sequence: CASSSGGQGYEQYF. Written as DNA, the CDR3 is TGTGCCAGCAGTTCGGGGGGACAGGGCTACGAGCAGTACTTC.

The chain links TRBV21-1 to TRBJ2-2; the table's D call of TRBD2 was not tested on the DNA. TRBV21-1 is recorded as a pseudogene. The CDR3 runs 17 residues. CDR3 nucleotides: TGTGCCAGCGGTTCAGCAGCCAGCGGGAGTTGCGCCGGGGAGCTGTTTTTT. Its translation is CASGSAASGSCAGELFF.

The chain recombines TRBV18 with TRBJ2-5; 8 nucleotides align to TRBD1. The germline CDR1 and CDR2 sequences are KGHSH and LQKENI. The CDR3 is 15 residues long. After removal of 3 bases from V and 1 base from J, the junction contained 4 bases not matched to a gene. CDR3 sequence: CASSPDRAFQETQYF. In nucleotides, the CDR3 is TGTGCCAGCTCACCGGACAGGGCTTTCCAAGAGACCCAGTACTTC.

The chain carries TRBV11-2 and TRBJ2-5; no reliable D call. Germline-derived CDR1 and CDR2 are SGHAT and FQNNGV. This CDR3 has 13 residues. V gave up 11 bases and J gave up 5 bases, with 18 bases separating them. CDR3 region: CAGGPGEEETQYF. In DNA, the CDR3 is TGTGCCGGCGGACCGGGTGAAGAGGAGACCCAGTACTTC.

This sequence joins TRBV7-5 and TRBJ1-5. TRBV7-5 represents a pseudogene. The length of the CDR3 is 17 residues. CDR3 sequence (DNA): TGTGCCAGAAGCCGTCGCCGGGGGTTTATAAGCAATCAGCCCCAGCATTTT. It yields the protein CARSRRRGFISNQPQHF.

J is TRBJ2-7 and V is TRBV30; 8 positions agree with TRBD1. With V trimmed by 3 bases and J by 3 bases, 7 bases remained unmatched. Germline V CDR1 and CDR2: GTSNPN, SVGIG (reference sequence). There are 14 residues in the CDR3. This CDR3 is CAWRKLGQVYEQYF. CDR3 nucleotide sequence: TGTGCCTGGAGAAAATTGGGACAGGTCTACGAGCAGTACTTC.

The genes are TRBV7-9 and TRBJ2-1; 10 bases line up with TRBD2. V trimming: 6 bases; J trimming: 0 bases; junction bases outside the gene matches: 14. The CDR3 contains 19 residues. CDR1 SEHNR and CDR2 FQNEAQ come from the germline V gene (reference sequence). CDR3: CASRSRETSGLSSYNEQFF. CDR3 nucleotide sequence: TGTGCCAGCAGATCCAGAGAGACTAGCGGGCTAAGCTCCTACAATGAGCAGTTCTTC.

The rearrangement links TRBV18 to TRBJ1-1; D is unclear. This CDR3 contains 12 residues. Germline V lookup: CDR1 KGHSH, CDR2 LQKENI. The V end was cut by 3 bases, the J end by 8 bases, with 10 bases between. The CDR3 DNA follows: TGTGCCAGCTCACCCCAAACTTTAGAAGCTTTCTTT. Translation: CASSPQTLEAFF.

The chain employs TRBV9 and TRBJ2-5; no definite D call. The germline CDR1 and CDR2 sequences are SGDLS and YYNGEE. CDR3 size: 13 residues. Trimming removed 4 bases from V and 0 bases from J, with 7 bases in between. The CDR3: CASSSGYQETQYF. The CDR3 nucleotides are TGTGCCAGCAGCTCCGGGTACCAAGAGACCCAGTACTTC.

With respect to this clone: Additional DNA sequences in this sample encode the identical CDR3. The V gene is TRBV27, the J gene TRBJ2-1; TRBD2 is a possible D gene (6 bases). V was trimmed by 5 bases and J by 2 bases, leaving 10 bases between them. The germline CDR1 and CDR2 sequences are MNHEY and SMNVEV (reference sequence). This CDR3 region has 14 residues. CDR3 nucleotide sequence: TGTGCCAGCAGTCTTAGCGGACCCTACAATGAGCAGTTCTTC. Translated, it gives CASSLSGPYNEQFF.

The chain employs TRBV19 and TRBJ1-2, with 8 nucleotides matching TRBD1. V lost 10 bases, J lost 4 bases, and 8 bases stayed unmatched. Germline CDR1 reads LNHDA; CDR2 reads SQIVND (reference sequence). The CDR3 runs 13 residues. The CDR3 DNA reads as TGTGCCACCCGTTGGACAGGGAGCTATGGCTACACCTTC. Translating gives CATRWTGSYGYTF.

The chain carries TRBV6-5 and TRBJ2-4; D may match TRBD1 or TRBD2 (5 bases each). The CDR3 runs 13 residues. From germline, CDR1 is MNHEY and CDR2 SVGAGI. Trimming took off 8 bases at V and 8 bases at J, with 16 bases between the two ends. CDR3 DNA sequence: TGTGCCAGCCGAGACCCGAGGGGAGACATTCAGTACTTC. Its protein is CASRDPRGDIQYF.

The chain recombines TRBV30 with TRBJ1-1; D unclear. Trimming took off 2 bases at V and 6 bases at J, with 10 bases between the two ends. CDR1 and CDR2 from the germline V gene are GTSNPN and SVGIG (reference sequence). The CDR3 extends over 12 amino acids. The chain's CDR3 is CAWSPVKAEAFF. CDR3 nucleotides: TGTGCCTGGAGTCCCGTCAAGGCTGAAGCTTTCTTT.

The V gene is TRBV4-3, the J gene TRBJ1-2; no clear D. Germline CDR1 LGHNA, CDR2 YSLEER. The CDR3 has 13 amino acids. V gave up 0 bases and J gave up 2 bases, with 4 bases separating them. CDR3 nucleotide sequence: TGCGCCAGCAGCCAAGACCGGAACTATGGCTACACCTTC. This encodes CASSQDRNYGYTF.

The chain has TRBV11-2 and TRBJ1-4, with 10 bases aligning to TRBD1. There are 17 residues in the CDR3. V lost 4 bases and J lost 8; bases outside the gene matches: 13. Germline V gene data show CDR1 as SGHAT and CDR2 as FQNNGV. The CDR3 protein is CASSSGQGVEVVEKLFF. CDR3 nucleotide sequence: TGTGCCAGCAGCTCAGGACAGGGGGTAGAGGTAGTAGAAAAACTGTTTTTT.

The V call is TRBV12-3 or TRBV12-4, the J call TRBJ2-3, with D unresolved. The ends were cut back, 4 bases at V and 13 bases at J, with 18 bases in the middle. This CDR3 is 13 amino acids long. CDR3 in amino acids: CASSSLGLSREYF. The CDR3 DNA follows: TGTGCCAGCAGTTCCCTGGGCCTCTCACGGGAGTATTTT.

V is TRBV19 and J is TRBJ2-5, with 7 bases identical to TRBD2. The germline V gene encodes CDR1 LNHDA and CDR2 SQIVND (reference sequence). V lost 5 bases and J lost 8; bases outside the gene matches: 11. The CDR3 consists of 14 residues. The CDR3 protein is CASSLQRDLGTQYF. The CDR3 nucleotides read TGTGCCAGTAGTCTACAGCGGGACCTGGGAACCCAGTACTTC.

This clone was seen a single time. This chain joins TRBV7-9 and TRBJ1-6; a weak D match, TRBD1 (5 bases). CDR1 SEHNR and CDR2 FQNEAQ come from the germline V gene (reference sequence). The CDR3 loop spans 16 amino acids. V was clipped by 5 bases and J by 11 bases, with 22 bases between them. This chain's CDR3 is CASSKAAGTPRAPLHF. CDR3 coding DNA: TGTGCCAGCAGCAAAGCGGCCGGGACGCCAAGAGCACCCCTCCACTTT.